Shown below are 6 T cell receptor beta chains from a single sample sequenced in a study of beta chain features in type 1 diabetes (dated by TCRdb to 2016 to 2018). Which antigens these TCRs recognize remains unknown. What the study reported, not specific to this receptor: Type 1 diabetes patients showed a moderate but significant shortening of TCRB CDR3 length in all four CD4+ subsets.

The protocol used for the library was the immunoSEQ multiplex PCR assay. All of the isolated RNA was reverse transcribed with the High Capacity cDNA Reverse Transcription Kit, so expressed TCRB transcripts were sequenced. In its TCRdb copy, this immuneACCESS table keeps in-frame sequences only and misses some clones. Where compared with another copy, unresolved V genes explain less than half of these, and the others have no known cause. Within this sample are about 260,000 clones, with about a fifth of them counted one time only. The top ten clones comprise around 0.03% of the sample. The sequencing input was naive CD4+ T cells from blood. Reading the label with the study, this specimen's cell subset or site is: true naive CD4+ T cells. These receptors all stem from a woman in her 40s with type 1 diabetes.

The chain couples TRBV7-2 to TRBJ2-7, with TRBD2 as a possible D gene (7 bases). This CDR3 contains 16 residues. V lost 7 bases, J lost 4 bases, and 23 bases lay in between. Germline values: CDR1 SGHTA, CDR2 FQGNSA. CDR3 nucleotide sequence: TGTGCCAGCACGTATCCTATGGGCGGGGGCGAGTACGAGCAGTACTTC. Protein sequence: CASTYPMGGGEYEQYF.

CDR3 coding DNA: TGTGCCAGCTCACCAGTCTCTGCGGATGAGCAGTTCTTC. Translating gives CASSPVSADEQFF. The J gene is TRBJ2-1, the V gene TRBV18; D gene ambiguous. The CDR3 is 13 residues long. Germline V CDR1 and CDR2: KGHSH, LQKENI. V was trimmed by 2 bases and J by 8 bases, leaving 10 bases between them.

The gene calls are TRBV5-1 and TRBJ1-1, with 8 bases aligning to TRBD1. In germline, CDR1 is SGHRS, CDR2 YFSETQ. V shed 2 bases, J shed 6 bases, and the junction held 6 bases outside the gene matches. The CDR3 is 14 amino acids. The CDR3 protein is CASSFTETGAEAFF. DNA for the CDR3: TGCGCCAGCAGCTTTACTGAGACAGGGGCTGAAGCTTTCTTT.

This clone was found a few times. V is TRBV4-1 and J is TRBJ2-7; 10 bases agree with TRBD2. This CDR3 has 17 amino acids. Germline-derived CDR1 and CDR2 are MGHRA and YSYEKL. V lost 0 bases and J lost 5; bases outside the gene matches: 10. In nucleotides, the CDR3 is TGCGCCAGCAGCCAAGATCGGGCAGCGGGAGGGCTCAACGAGCAGTACTTC. Amino acid sequence: CASSQDRAAGGLNEQYF.

This clone was counted a few times. The chain carries TRBV7-9 and TRBJ2-7, with TRBD1 matching over 11 bases. With V trimmed by 1 base and J by 4 bases, 3 bases remained unmatched. The CDR3 contains 15 residues. Germline V gives CDR1 SEHNR, CDR2 FQNEAQ (reference sequence). CDR3 protein: CASSLGGDRGYEQYF. Written as DNA, the CDR3 is TGTGCCAGCAGCTTAGGCGGGGACAGGGGGTACGAGCAGTACTTC.

The chain has TRBV15 and TRBJ2-7; no definite D call. The CDR3 has 13 residues. Trimming removed 0 bases from V and 3 bases from J, with 6 bases in between. The germline gives CDR1 LNHNV, CDR2 YYDKDF (reference sequence). The CDR3 bases are TGTGCCACCAGCAGAGAGGGCCGCTACGAGCAGTACTTC. Its protein product is CATSREGRYEQYF.